This is a list of T cell receptor beta chains from one sample in a study of cytomegalovirus exposure and HLA in healthy donors. Repertoires were generated with immunoSEQ multiplex PCR, while TCRdb's copy carries only in-frame clones and drops some. The sample shows 200,000 to 250,000 clones, approximately 82% of them seen only once. Sequencing was carried out using PBMCs. Source of these receptors: a woman in her thirties or forties in good health and CMV-seronegative. Both conserved end residues are part of each CDR3. A D gene is named only where the DNA matches it firmly. Size values are once, few and many counts, or a class for expanded clones, and some rows have none.

CDR3nt,CDR3aa,j_gene,abundance,v_gene,d_gene
TGTGCCAGCAGCCTAAACAGGGACGTAGGCACTGAAGCTTTCTTT,CASSLNRDVGTEAFF,TRBJ1-1,NA,TRBV5-4,NA
TGTGCCAGTAAAGAGGGAGGTCACACTGAAGCTTTCTTT,CASKEGGHTEAFF,TRBJ1-1,NA,TRBV19,NA
TGCGCCAGCAGCCGCGGGAACCCGACAGATACGCAGTATTTT,CASSRGNPTDTQYF,TRBJ2-3,NA,TRBV5-1,NA
TGCGCCAGCAGCAAAATGACAGGGGCGAACACTGAAGCTTTCTTT,CASSKMTGANTEAFF,TRBJ1-1,few,TRBV5-1,TRBD1
TGTGCCAGCAGCTTATCAGGGGATGAGACCCAGTACTTC,CASSLSGDETQYF,TRBJ2-5,NA,TRBV7-9,NA
TGCGCCAGCAGCTGGGGGACAGGGGCCACCAATTCGCCCCTCCACTTT,CASSWGTGATNSPLHF,TRBJ1-6,NA,TRBV5-1,TRBD1
TGTGCCAGCAGACCTCTGAGGTCCAACACTGAAGCTTTCTTT,CASRPLRSNTEAFF,TRBJ1-1,NA,TRBV13,NA
TGCGCCAGCAGTGTGTGGGGGGGGGTCGAAACTGAAGCTTTCTTT,CASSVWGGVETEAFF,TRBJ1-1,NA,TRBV5-1,NA
TGTGCCAGCAGGCTCTACGGGGAGATGAAAAAACTGTTTTTT,CASRLYGEMKKLFF,TRBJ1-4,NA,TRBV28,NA
TGTGCCTGGAGTGTACCCGACAGGTATTTGCGGAAACTGTTTTTT,CAWSVPDRYLRKLFF,TRBJ1-4,NA,TRBV30,NA
TGCGCCAGCAGCTTGGACGGGACTTTGGGTCAGCCCCAGCATTTT,CASSLDGTLGQPQHF,TRBJ1-5,NA,TRBV5-1,NA
TGTGCCAGCAGTCGTAGCGGGGGGCTAGCCAAAAACATTCAGTACTTC,CASSRSGGLAKNIQYF,TRBJ2-4,NA,TRBV27,TRBD2
TGCGCCAGCAGCCTAGAGGGGACAGGGGTAGGAGAAAAACTGTTTTTT,CASSLEGTGVGEKLFF,TRBJ1-4,few,TRBV5-1,TRBD1
TGTGCCTGGAGTCCCTTCTTGGGACAGGGGATTCCCCGGGAAAGGGCTAACTATGGCTACACCTTC,CAWSPFLGQGIPRERANYGYTF,TRBJ1-2,NA,TRBV30,TRBD1
TGTGCCAGCAACAGCCGGAACACCGGGGAGCTGTTTTTT,CASNSRNTGELFF,TRBJ2-2,NA,TRBV6-5,NA
TGTGCCAGTAGAGCCGGGTTCCGGGACAGGACTTTCCCTGAAGCTTTCTTT,CASRAGFRDRTFPEAFF,TRBJ1-1,NA,TRBV19,TRBD1
TGTGCCAGCAGTCCGTGGACAGGGGCAGGGGCCAACGTCCTGACTTTC,CASSPWTGAGANVLTF,TRBJ2-6,NA,TRBV27,TRBD1
TGTGCCAGCAGCTTCTCGGGACAGAGCACAGATACGCAGTATTTT,CASSFSGQSTDTQYF,TRBJ2-3,NA,TRBV7-3,TRBD1
TGTGCCAGCCGCCAGGGGTACGGCTACACCTTC,CASRQGYGYTF,TRBJ1-2,NA,TRBV2,NA